This T cell receptor beta chain is drawn from a study of long-term antiretroviral therapy in people with HIV. Points on this clone: Its antigen is undetermined.

General study results and limits: Samples were collected from about 2003 to 2017 under possibly less effective ART regimens. HIV repertoires covered narrower CDR3 length ranges than controls did. ART was followed by higher diversity that remained below transplant donor controls.

The libraries were made with immunoSEQ v3.0 at survey level. The protocol was immunoSEQ multiplex PCR, while the TCRdb copy is restricted to in-frame clones and leaves out a portion. In the table there are roughly 18,000 clones, 75% to 90% of which are singletons. The germline CDR1 and CDR2 sequences are LGHNT and FRNRAP. Trimming took 5 bases from V and 1 from J, leaving 6 bases between them. The length of the CDR3 is 12 residues. The sample here was unsorted PBMCs, taken 4.2 years after starting antiretroviral therapy. The receptor was derived from a man in his fifties with HIV. The chain combines TRBV12-5 with TRBJ2-7; D remains ambiguous. The CDR3 DNA sequence: TGTGCTAGTGGTCTGAATTCCTACGAGCAGTACTTC. It specifies CASGLNSYEQYF.